Here is one TCR beta chain with its context. The data were taken from a study of blood T cell repertoires in COVID-19. Study summary: Both acute and convalescent COVID-19 samples were obtained from the United States, Italy and Spain.

How the authors handled the data: Cell counts per sample came from amplifying reference gene primers. Clones were read by immunoSEQ multiplex PCR, and TCRdb kept only the in-frame ones, dropping some. The V and J calls and clone size are taken from that table; D and trimming were inferred from the DNA. Of about 140,000 clones in the sample, about 86% were seen once. CDR3 length: 14 residues. Germline CDR1 is MNHEY and CDR2 is SMNVEV (reference sequence). Unmatched junction bases numbered 5, after V lost 5 bases and J lost 1 base. The rearrangement uses TRBV27 and TRBJ2-7; 7 bases are shared with TRBD2. Sequencing input: peripheral blood. This clonotype was sampled from a human donor in a cohort sampled during active COVID-19. Here the CDR3 reads CASSPWGGSYEQYF. CDR3 DNA sequence: TGTGCCAGCAGTCCCTGGGGGGGTTCCTACGAGCAGTACTTC.